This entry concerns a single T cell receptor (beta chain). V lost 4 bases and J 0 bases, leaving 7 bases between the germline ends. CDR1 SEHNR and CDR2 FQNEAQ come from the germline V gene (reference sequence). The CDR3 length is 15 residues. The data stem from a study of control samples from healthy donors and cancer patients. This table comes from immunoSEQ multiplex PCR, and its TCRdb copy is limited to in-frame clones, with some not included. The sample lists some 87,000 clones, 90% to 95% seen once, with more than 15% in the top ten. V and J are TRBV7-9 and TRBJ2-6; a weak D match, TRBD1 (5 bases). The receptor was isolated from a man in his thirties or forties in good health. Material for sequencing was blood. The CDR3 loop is CASSSTDSGANVLTF. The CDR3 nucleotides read TGTGCCAGCAGCTCGACAGACTCTGGGGCCAACGTCCTGACTTTC.